This T cell receptor beta chain was sequenced during a study of shared clonotypes between healthy human individuals. Study results and limitations: Limited genetic and exposure-history diversity came from having few donors.

The germline V gene encodes CDR1 MDHEN and CDR2 SYDVKM. With 5 bases clipped from V and 8 bases from J, the junction kept 9 bases outside the gene matches. The CDR3 loop spans 15 amino acids. Notes on this clone: Its antigen is as yet unknown.

Sorted-subset replicate PCR reactions were performed with 150 to 200 ng DNA, corresponding to 30,000 or so T cell genomes. Measured with immunoSEQ multiplex PCR; TCRdb has only the in-frame clones, and not every one. This repertoire shows 2 million to 2.5 million clones, under 95% found once; its top ten account for under 2%. Naive CD8 cells lacked CD45RO and underwent positive selection for CCR7, leaving out terminally differentiated effector memory CD45RA+ cells. Specimen: naive CD8+ T cells from PBMCs. This TCR was recovered from a man between 18 and 35 years old in good health. Some clones in this sample may be carry-over from other donors' samples. The V and J genes are TRBV28 and TRBJ1-4; 9 positions agree with TRBD1. CDR3 DNA: TGTGCCAGCAGTACCAAAACAGGGGGCACGGAAAAACTGTTTTTT. It codes for CASSTKTGGTEKLFF.